This T cell receptor (beta chain) was identified during a study of vaccination and CD4 T cells after COVID-19. Background on the study: Cultures designated as controls were supplied with a CEFX pool, an HIV-1 Nef pool, or no peptide. General study findings and limits: Convalescent patients had a median approximately 86% of post-vaccine SARS-CoV-2-reactive clones that were detected only after vaccination, not before it.

This clonotype counts as medium-sized (0.01 to 0.1%). Its antigen is not known. Sequenced with the Oncomine TCR Beta short-read assay was DNA taken from cultured CD4+ T cells. MiXCR was run by TCRdb on the PCR reads, yielding one entry per CDR3 protein. The table records 2,000 to 3,000 distinct CDR3 sequences, about 20% of them present only once. Germline V CDR1 and CDR2: MNHNS, SASEGT. V lost 8 bases and J lost 1, with 12 bases in between. CDR3 length equals 15 residues. Stated treatment: approximately 10-day PBMC culture with coronavirus spike peptide pools or control peptides (ViraFEST assay). From the unexposed donor, CD4+ T cells were collected ahead of the COVID-19 pandemic (2011-2018). Once peptide pools had expanded antigen-specific T cells, ViraFEST sequenced TCRs. Where cells permitted, unexposed-donor CD4+ T cells were probed with SARS-CoV-2 S/N and four cold-coronavirus spikes.

This TCR derives from a human donor in good health. The chain combines TRBV6-1 with TRBJ1-6; no firm D call. Sequencing was carried out using CD4+ T cells from blood, cultured in vitro. This CDR3 is CASVSRGSYNSPLHF. The CDR3 DNA follows: TGTGCCAGCGTATCGCGGGGTTCCTATAATTCACCCCTCCACTTT.